What follows are 6 T cell receptor beta chains derived from one specimen sequenced in a study of T cell responses to AZD1222 COVID-19 vaccine. Clones were sequenced by immunoSEQ multiplex PCR, and TCRdb holds only the in-frame ones, with some missing. Of over 100,000 clones listed, about 89% are singletons. The sample was peripheral blood, taken on day 0 of AZD1222 vaccination. The receptor set was obtained from an adult in good health.

V is TRBV19 and J is TRBJ1-2; 11 bases are a match to TRBD1. The CDR3 loop spans 16 amino acids. Germline V gene lookup returns CDR1 LNHDA and CDR2 SQIVND (reference sequence). With V trimmed by 6 bases and J by 4 bases, 10 bases remained unmatched. CDR3 sequence reads: CASSLSRTGGAYGYTF. In DNA form, the CDR3 reads TGTGCCAGTAGCTTATCGCGGACAGGGGGCGCCTATGGCTACACCTTC.

The V call is TRBV13, the J call TRBJ1-4, with no clear D. The CDR3 is made up of 12 amino acids. Per germline, CDR1 PRHDT and CDR2 FYEKMQ (reference sequence). Between the trimmed V and J ends, which lost 1 base and 6 bases, there was a span of 3 bases. In DNA form, the CDR3 reads TGTGCCAGCAGCTTAGAAGATGAAAAACTGTTTTTT. It translates to CASSLEDEKLFF.

The chain carries TRBV18 and TRBJ1-6, with D uncertain. The CDR3 runs to 14 residues. Germline-derived CDR1 and CDR2 are KGHSH and LQKENI. The V end was cut by 3 bases, the J end by 6 bases, with 9 bases between. CDR3 DNA: TGTGCCAGCTCACCTGGAAATCGTAATTCACCCCTCCACTTT. Encoded protein: CASSPGNRNSPLHF. Using reference TRBV18 and TRBJ1-6 for the parts outside the CDR3, the full variable domain is NAGVMQNPRHLVRRRGQEARLRCSPMKGHSHVYWYRQLPEEGLKFMVYLQKENIIDESGMPKERFSAEFPKEGPSILRIQQVVRGDSAAYFCASSPGNRNSPLHFGNGTRLTVT.

The rearrangement links TRBV11-2 to TRBJ1-6; D is perhaps TRBD1 (6 bases). The CDR3 has 18 amino acids. The V gene lost 4 bases and the J gene lost 0 bases, with 16 bases spanning the gap. Germline values: CDR1 SGHAT, CDR2 FQNNGV. The CDR3 spells CASSSNDRPSSYNSPLHF. Here the CDR3 DNA reads TGTGCCAGCAGCTCCAACGACAGGCCGAGCTCCTATAATTCACCCCTCCACTTT.

The chain links TRBV30 to TRBJ2-3; no firm D call. The CDR3 sequence is 15 residues long. CDR1 is GTSNPN, CDR2 SVGIG, per germline (reference sequence). V shed 2 bases and J shed 4 bases, with 16 bases lying between them. CDR3 residues: CAWSLDRGGADTQYF. The CDR3 DNA reads TGTGCCTGGAGTCTCGATCGTGGTGGGGCAGATACGCAGTATTTT. The variable domain in full, with the rest retrieved from reference TRBV30 and TRBJ2-3, is SQTIHQWPATLVQPVGSPLSLECTVEGTSNPNLYWYRQAAGRGLQLLFYSVGIGQISSEVPQNLSASRPQDRQFILSSKKLLLSDSGFYLCAWSLDRGGADTQYFGPGTRLTVL.

This chain connects TRBV6-5 to TRBJ2-7; 7 nucleotides align to TRBD1. With 0 bases clipped from V and 1 base from J, the junction kept 6 bases outside the gene matches. The CDR3 sequence is 16 residues long. The V gene's germline CDR1 is MNHEY and CDR2 SVGAGI. The CDR3 DNA is TGTGCCAGCAGTTACTCGACAGGGATTGGGTCCTACGAGCAGTACTTC. As protein: CASSYSTGIGSYEQYF.